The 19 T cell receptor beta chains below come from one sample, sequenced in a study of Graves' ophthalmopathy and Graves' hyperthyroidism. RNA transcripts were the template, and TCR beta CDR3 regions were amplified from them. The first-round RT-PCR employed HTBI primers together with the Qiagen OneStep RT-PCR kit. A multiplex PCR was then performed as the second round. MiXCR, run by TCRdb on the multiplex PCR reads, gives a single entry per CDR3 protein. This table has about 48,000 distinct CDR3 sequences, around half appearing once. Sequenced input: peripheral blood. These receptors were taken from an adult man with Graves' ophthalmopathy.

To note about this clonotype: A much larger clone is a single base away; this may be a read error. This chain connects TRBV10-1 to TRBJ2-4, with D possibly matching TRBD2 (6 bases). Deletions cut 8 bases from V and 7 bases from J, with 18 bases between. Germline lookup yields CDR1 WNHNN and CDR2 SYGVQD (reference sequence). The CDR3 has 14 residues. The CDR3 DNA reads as TGCGCCAGCTCAGTATCGGGGGATGCTAACATTCAGTACTTC. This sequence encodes CASSVSGDANIQYF.

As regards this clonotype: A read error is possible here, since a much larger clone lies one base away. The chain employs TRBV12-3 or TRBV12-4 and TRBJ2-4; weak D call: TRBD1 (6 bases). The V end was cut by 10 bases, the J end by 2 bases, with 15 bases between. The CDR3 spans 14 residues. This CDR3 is CANSLTGPKNIQYF. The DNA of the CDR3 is TGTGCCAACAGCTTAACAGGGCCCAAAAACATTCAGTACTTC.

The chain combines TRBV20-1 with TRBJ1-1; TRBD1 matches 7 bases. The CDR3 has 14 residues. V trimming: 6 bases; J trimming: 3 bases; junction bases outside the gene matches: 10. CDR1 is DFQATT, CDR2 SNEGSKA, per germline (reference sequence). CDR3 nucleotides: TGCAGTGCCCCACCCGGGACAGCCTACACTGAAGCTTTCTTT. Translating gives CSAPPGTAYTEAFF.

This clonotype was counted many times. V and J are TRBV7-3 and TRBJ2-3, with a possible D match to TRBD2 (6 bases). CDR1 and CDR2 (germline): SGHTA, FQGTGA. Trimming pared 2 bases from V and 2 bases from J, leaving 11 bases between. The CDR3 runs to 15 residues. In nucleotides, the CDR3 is TGTGCCAGCAGCTTAGCGGGGCTAACCACAGATACGCAGTATTTT. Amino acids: CASSLAGLTTDTQYF.

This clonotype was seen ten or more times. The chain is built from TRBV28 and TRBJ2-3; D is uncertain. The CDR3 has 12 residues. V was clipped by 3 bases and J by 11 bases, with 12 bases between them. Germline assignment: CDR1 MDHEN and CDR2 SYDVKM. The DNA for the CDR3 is TGTGCCAGCAGTTTGCGTGTGGATGAGCAGTATTTT. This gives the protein CASSLRVDEQYF.

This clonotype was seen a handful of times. The CDR3 protein is CASSPDRGGYTF. The CDR3 DNA reads as TGTGCCAGCAGTCCGGACAGGGGTGGCTACACCTTC. The rearrangement uses TRBV7-2 and TRBJ1-2; 9 bases are a match to TRBD1. V was clipped by 6 bases and J by 7 bases; unmatched bases: 3. Germline V CDR1 and CDR2: SGHTA, FQGNSA. The CDR3 covers 12 residues.

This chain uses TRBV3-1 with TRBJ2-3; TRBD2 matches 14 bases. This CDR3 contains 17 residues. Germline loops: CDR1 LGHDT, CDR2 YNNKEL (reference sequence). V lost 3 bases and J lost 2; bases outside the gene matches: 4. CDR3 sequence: CASSQGLAGASTDTQYF. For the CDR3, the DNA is TGTGCCAGCAGCCAGGGACTAGCGGGAGCCTCCACAGATACGCAGTATTTT.

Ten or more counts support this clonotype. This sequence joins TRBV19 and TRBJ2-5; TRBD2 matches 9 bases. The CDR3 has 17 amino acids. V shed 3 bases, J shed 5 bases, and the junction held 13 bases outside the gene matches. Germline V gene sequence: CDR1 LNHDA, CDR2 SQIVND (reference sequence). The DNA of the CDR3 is TGTGCCAGTAGTATCTTTTTCGCTAGCGGGACTTGGGAGACCCAGTACTTC. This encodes CASSIFFASGTWETQYF.

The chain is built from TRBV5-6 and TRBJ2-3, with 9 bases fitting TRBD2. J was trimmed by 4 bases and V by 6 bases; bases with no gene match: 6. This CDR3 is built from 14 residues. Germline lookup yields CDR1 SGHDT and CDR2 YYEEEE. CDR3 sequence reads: CASNLAGLPDTQYF. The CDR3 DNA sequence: TGTGCCAGCAATCTAGCGGGATTGCCAGATACGCAGTATTTT.

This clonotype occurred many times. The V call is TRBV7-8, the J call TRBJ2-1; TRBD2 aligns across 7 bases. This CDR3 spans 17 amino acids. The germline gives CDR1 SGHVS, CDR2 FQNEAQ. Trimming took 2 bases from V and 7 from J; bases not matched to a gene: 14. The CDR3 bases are TGTGCCAGCAGCTTACGACTAGCTCGATCGGGTATGAATGAGCAGTTCTTC. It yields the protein CASSLRLARSGMNEQFF.

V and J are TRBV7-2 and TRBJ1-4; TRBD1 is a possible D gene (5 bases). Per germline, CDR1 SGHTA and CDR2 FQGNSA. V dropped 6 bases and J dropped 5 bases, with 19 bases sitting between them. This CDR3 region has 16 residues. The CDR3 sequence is CASSSPPGGGNEKLFF. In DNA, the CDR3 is TGTGCCAGCAGTTCCCCGCCCGGGGGGGGGAATGAAAAACTGTTTTTT.

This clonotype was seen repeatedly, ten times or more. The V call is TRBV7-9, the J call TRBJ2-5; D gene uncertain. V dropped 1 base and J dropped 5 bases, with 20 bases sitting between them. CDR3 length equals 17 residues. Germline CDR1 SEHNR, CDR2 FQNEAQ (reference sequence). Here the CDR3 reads CASSLELDTALGETQYF. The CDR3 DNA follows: TGTGCCAGCAGCTTAGAGCTCGACACGGCTCTGGGGGAGACCCAGTACTTC. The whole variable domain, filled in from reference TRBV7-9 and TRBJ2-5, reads DTGVSQNPRHKITKRGQNVTFRCDPISEHNRLYWYRQTLGQGPEFLTYFQNEAQLEKSRLLSDRFSAERPKGSFSTLEIQRTEQGDSAMYLCASSLELDTALGETQYFGPGTRLLVL.

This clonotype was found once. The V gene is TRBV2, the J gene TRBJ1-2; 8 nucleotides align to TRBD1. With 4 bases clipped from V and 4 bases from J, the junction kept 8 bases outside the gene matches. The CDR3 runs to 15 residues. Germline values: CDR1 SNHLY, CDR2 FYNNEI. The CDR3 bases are TGTGCCAGCAGTGTGAGGCAGGGGGCAAGCTATGGCTACACCTTC. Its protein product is CASSVRQGASYGYTF.

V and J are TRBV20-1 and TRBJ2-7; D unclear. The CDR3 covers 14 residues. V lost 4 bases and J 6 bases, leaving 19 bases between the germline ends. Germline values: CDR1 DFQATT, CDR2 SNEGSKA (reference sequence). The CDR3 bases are TGCAGTGCTATCGGGTCCCAAACCTTCGGCGAGCAGTACTTC. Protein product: CSAIGSQTFGEQYF.

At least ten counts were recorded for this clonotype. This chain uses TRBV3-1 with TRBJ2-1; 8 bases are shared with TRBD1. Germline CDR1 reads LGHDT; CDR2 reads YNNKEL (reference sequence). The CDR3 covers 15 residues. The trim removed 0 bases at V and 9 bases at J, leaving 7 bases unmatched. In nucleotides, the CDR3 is TGTGCCAGCAGCCAAGAGTGGACAGGGTCAGGTGAGCAGTTCTTC. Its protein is CASSQEWTGSGEQFF.

The CDR3 DNA sequence: TGTGCCAGCAGTGATTCAGGGAAGGTCGGGGAGCTGTTTTTT. Residues: CASSDSGKVGELFF. The chain carries TRBV2 and TRBJ2-2; D may be TRBD1 (5 bases). CDR3 length: 14 residues. Germline V gene lookup returns CDR1 SNHLY and CDR2 FYNNEI. V was clipped by 3 bases and J by 7 bases, with 12 bases between them.

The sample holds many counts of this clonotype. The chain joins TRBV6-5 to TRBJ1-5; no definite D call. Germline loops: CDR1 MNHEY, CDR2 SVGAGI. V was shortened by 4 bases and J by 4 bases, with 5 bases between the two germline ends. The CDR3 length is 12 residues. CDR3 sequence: CASSSNNQPQHF. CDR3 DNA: TGTGCCAGCAGTTCCAATAATCAGCCCCAGCATTTT.

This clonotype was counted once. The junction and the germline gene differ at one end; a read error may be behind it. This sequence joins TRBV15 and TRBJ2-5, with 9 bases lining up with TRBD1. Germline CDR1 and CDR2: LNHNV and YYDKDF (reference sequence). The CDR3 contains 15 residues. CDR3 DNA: TGTGCCACCAGCAGTGAGGGACAGGGTTTGGGGACCCAATACTTC. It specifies CATSSEGQGLGTQYF.

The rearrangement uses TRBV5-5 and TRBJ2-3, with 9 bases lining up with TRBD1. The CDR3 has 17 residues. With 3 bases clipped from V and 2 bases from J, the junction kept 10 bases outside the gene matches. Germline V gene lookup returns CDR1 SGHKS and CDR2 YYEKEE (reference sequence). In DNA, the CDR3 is TGTGCCAGCAGCTCCCCCCCCGGGACAGGGCTCACAGATACGCAGTATTTT. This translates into CASSSPPGTGLTDTQYF. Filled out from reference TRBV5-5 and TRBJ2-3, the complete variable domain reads DAGVTQSPTHLIKTRGQQVTLRCSPISGHKSVSWYQQVLGQGPQFIFQYYEKEERGRGNFPDRFSARQFPNYSSELNVNALLLGDSALYLCASSSPPGTGLTDTQYFGPGTRLTVL.